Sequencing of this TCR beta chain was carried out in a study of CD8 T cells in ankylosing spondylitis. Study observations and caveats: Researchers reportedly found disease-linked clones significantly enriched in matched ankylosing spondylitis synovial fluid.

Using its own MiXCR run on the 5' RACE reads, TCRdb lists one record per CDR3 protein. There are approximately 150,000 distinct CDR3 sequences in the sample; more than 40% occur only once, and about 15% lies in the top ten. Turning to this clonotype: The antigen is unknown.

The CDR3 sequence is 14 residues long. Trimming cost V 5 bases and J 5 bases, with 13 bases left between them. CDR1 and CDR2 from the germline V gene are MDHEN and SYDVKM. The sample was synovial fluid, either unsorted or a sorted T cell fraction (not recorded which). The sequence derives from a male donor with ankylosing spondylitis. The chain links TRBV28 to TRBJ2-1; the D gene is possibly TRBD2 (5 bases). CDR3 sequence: CASSPPPRDNEQFF. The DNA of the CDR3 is TGTGCCAGCAGTCCCCCCCCGAGGGACAATGAGCAGTTCTTC.